The clone carrying this TCR beta chain was observed a handful of times. Its antigen remains unknown. Per sample, at least 5 micrograms of total RNA were extracted. This record belongs to a study of blood T cells in healthy people across ages. General observations from the study: Older individuals had lower TCR beta diversity per million T cells (the decline was roughly linear). With unsorted PBMCs, a conclusive comparison of naive versus antigen-experienced cells was not possible.

Unmatched junction bases numbered 10, after V lost 6 bases and J lost 9 bases. Germline V gene data show CDR1 as DFQATT and CDR2 as SNEGSKA (reference sequence). The CDR3 spans 13 residues. A second PCR, run for roughly 6 to 11 cycles, used a sample-barcoded 5' primer plus a J-beta primer mix. MiXCR was run by TCRdb on the 5' RACE reads, yielding one entry per CDR3 protein. The data contain fewer than 900,000 distinct CDR3 sequences, roughly 35% of them singletons. The chain carries TRBV20-1 and TRBJ2-1, with 8 bases matching TRBD2. The specimen sequenced was blood. This clonotype was sampled from a man younger than 35 in good health. The CDR3 region has the DNA TGCAGTGCCTCCCTGAGCGGGGGTGGTGAGCAGTTCTTC. Translating gives CSASLSGGGEQFF.